The rows below give T cell receptor beta chains drawn from one sample of a study of T cell responses to AZD1222 COVID-19 vaccine. The table came from immunoSEQ multiplex PCR; TCRdb's copy has only in-frame clones and leaves some out. The repertoire includes around 210,000 clones, about 94% of them detected once, and roughly 1.8% sits in the top ten. The sequenced sample was peripheral blood, obtained 28 days after the second dose of the MenACWY control vaccine. The receptors shown here come from an adult who received the MenACWY meningococcal vaccine as a control. Both conserved end residues are part of each CDR3. D genes are given only for firm matches. The size field is filled for only some rows; it gives once, few, many or a size class.

CDR3nt,CDR3aa,v_gene,abundance,d_gene,j_gene
TGTGCCGGCTCTAATTTAAGGGAGGGCTACACCTTC,CAGSNLREGYTF,TRBV6-5,NA,NA,TRBJ1-2
TGTGCCAGCAGTGTTCCGGGAGGCCTACTCCACTTT,CASSVPGGLLHF,TRBV5-4,NA,NA,TRBJ1-6
TGTGCCAGCAGCTTGGTCGGGAGTCACGAGCAGTACTTC,CASSLVGSHEQYF,TRBV5-6,once,NA,TRBJ2-7
TGTGCCAGCAGCTTAGTCCCCCCCATGCCTGCTAGCACAGATACGCAGTATTTT,CASSLVPPMPASTDTQYF,TRBV7-6,NA,NA,TRBJ2-3
TGTGCCAGCAGCCCTCGACAGGGATCATGGTCTAACTATGGCTACACCTTC,CASSPRQGSWSNYGYTF,TRBV7-8,NA,TRBD1,TRBJ1-2
TGTGCCAGCAGCCGGGACAGCTCCTACGAGCAGTACTTC,CASSRDSSYEQYF,TRBV7-9,once,TRBD1,TRBJ2-7
TGTGCCAGCAGCCTTGGGACAGGGGGGCAGCCCCAGCATTTT,CASSLGTGGQPQHF,TRBV6-5,NA,TRBD1,TRBJ1-5
TGTGCCAGAAGCTTGTGTAGGCAGCTTAGCAATCAGCCCCAGCATTTT,CARSLCRQLSNQPQHF,TRBV5-3,NA,NA,TRBJ1-5
TGTGCCAGCAGCTTCGACACAGATACGCAGTATTTT,CASSFDTDTQYF,TRBV7-9,NA,NA,TRBJ2-3
TGTGCCATAAGGACGGGGAACACCGGGGAGCTGTTTTTT,CAIRTGNTGELFF,TRBV25-1,once,NA,TRBJ2-2
TGTGCCAGCAGCTTAGCGGGAAGCCCCAATGGCTACACCTTC,CASSLAGSPNGYTF,TRBV7-9,NA,NA,TRBJ1-2
TGTGCCAGCAGCCTCGGTAGCGGGAGGTTCTACAATGAGCAGTTCTTC,CASSLGSGRFYNEQFF,TRBV7-9,NA,TRBD2,TRBJ2-1
TGTGCCAGCAGCAAGCGGCGGAACTATGAAGGCTACACCTTC,CASSKRRNYEGYTF,TRBV21-1,NA,NA,TRBJ1-2
TGTGCCAGCAGTTCCCCAGCCCAGGCGGGGGGATTGTATACGCAGTATTTT,CASSSPAQAGGLYTQYF,TRBV28,NA,TRBD2,TRBJ2-3
TGTGCCAGCAGGGAAATTTCAAGCGAGGGAGAAGGTGGAAACACCATATATTTT,CASREISSEGEGGNTIYF,TRBV6-4,NA,NA,TRBJ1-3
TGTGCCAGCAGTTCTCCCTTTAGCGGCGCGACCAATGAGCAGTTCTTC,CASSSPFSGATNEQFF,TRBV6-5,NA,NA,TRBJ2-1
TGTGCCATCAGTGAGTCGAAGGGGGTCTCTGGCCAAGAGACCCAGTACTTC,CAISESKGVSGQETQYF,TRBV10-3,NA,NA,TRBJ2-5
TGTGCCAGCAGTGAATATATAATGGGTGAGCAGTTCTTC,CASSEYIMGEQFF,TRBV25-1,NA,NA,TRBJ2-1
TGTGCCAGCTTGACCCAACCCCGCCGCTCCGCGAACACCGGGGAGCTGTTTTTT,CASLTQPRRSANTGELFF,TRBV2,NA,NA,TRBJ2-2
TGTGCCAGCAGCTTGGACAGGGGGGTAGGGCCCCAGCATTTT,CASSLDRGVGPQHF,TRBV11-3,NA,TRBD1,TRBJ1-5
TGCGCCAGCAGCTTGTTGGAACACACCGGGGAGCTGTTTTTT,CASSLLEHTGELFF,TRBV5-1,NA,NA,TRBJ2-2
TGTGCCAGCAGCTTACTCCAGGGCTACACCTTC,CASSLLQGYTF,TRBV11-2,NA,NA,TRBJ1-2
TGTGCCAGCAGTTACTCGATCCTGCGGGAGCTGTTTTTT,CASSYSILRELFF,TRBV6-6,NA,NA,TRBJ2-2
TGTGCCACCAGCAGAGATTTAGCGGGAGGGCTGACCGGGGAGCTGTTTTTT,CATSRDLAGGLTGELFF,TRBV15,once,TRBD2,TRBJ2-2
TGTGCCAGTAGTGTCGGGACAGACGGCACTGAAGCTTTCTTT,CASSVGTDGTEAFF,TRBV19,NA,TRBD1,TRBJ1-1
TGTGCCACCCCCCCCCGGAGCTCCTACAATGAGCAGTTCTTC,CATPPRSSYNEQFF,TRBV5-8,once,NA,TRBJ2-1
TGTGCCAGCAGTTTATCGCCAGATTACGAGCAGTACTTC,CASSLSPDYEQYF,TRBV27,NA,NA,TRBJ2-7
TGTGCCAGCAGTTTATTGGGGTCAGGGAATGAGCAGTTCTTC,CASSLLGSGNEQFF,TRBV28,NA,NA,TRBJ2-1
TGCGCCAGCAGCTTAAAAGGGACAGGGCGCGAAAAACTGTTTTTT,CASSLKGTGREKLFF,TRBV5-1,NA,TRBD1,TRBJ1-4
TGTGCCAGCAGTGAAGAGGTAGGATCACCCCTCCACTTT,CASSEEVGSPLHF,TRBV6-1,NA,NA,TRBJ1-6
TGTGCCAGCAGTTACTCGCCAGGGTCAGGCTACGAGCAGTACTTC,CASSYSPGSGYEQYF,TRBV6-5,NA,NA,TRBJ2-7
TGTGCCAGCAGCTTCGTAGCGGGGGTAAACACCGGGGAGCTGTTTTTT,CASSFVAGVNTGELFF,TRBV7-2,NA,TRBD2,TRBJ2-2
TGTGCCACCAGCCTGCCGGACACGAACACTGAAGCTTTCTTT,CATSLPDTNTEAFF,TRBV15,NA,NA,TRBJ1-1
TGTGCCTGGAGCTCAGGCGGGGGGGCTTTCTTT,CAWSSGGGAFF,TRBV30,NA,NA,TRBJ1-1
TGTGCCAGCACTCCAGGGGCTAACTATGGCTACACCTTC,CASTPGANYGYTF,TRBV6-5,once,NA,TRBJ1-2
TGTGCCAGTAGTTACCGGGACAGGGAAGACGAGCAGTACTTC,CASSYRDREDEQYF,TRBV19,NA,TRBD1,TRBJ2-7
TGTGCCAGCAGCCAAGTGGCAGGAACCTCCTACGAGCAGTACTTC,CASSQVAGTSYEQYF,TRBV3-1/TRBV3-2,NA,NA,TRBJ2-7
TGTGCCAGCAGCCCCGGGACAGGGGGTTACAATGAGCAGTTCTTC,CASSPGTGGYNEQFF,TRBV11-3,NA,TRBD1,TRBJ2-1
TGTGCCAGCAGCCCCCGGACGAACGCCTACGAGCAGTACTTC,CASSPRTNAYEQYF,TRBV11-2,NA,NA,TRBJ2-7
TGTGCCAGCAGCCCCGACAGAGCCCTCTACGAGCAGTACTTC,CASSPDRALYEQYF,TRBV4-2,NA,NA,TRBJ2-7
TGTGCCAGCCATACCGTGGCGGGGGGGCAGGGTGAGCAGTTCTTC,CASHTVAGGQGEQFF,TRBV19,NA,TRBD2,TRBJ2-1
TGTGCCAGCAGCTTAGTAACAGGGGGAAACACCATATATTTT,CASSLVTGGNTIYF,TRBV7-2,NA,NA,TRBJ1-3
TGTGCCAGCAGCTTAATCGGACAGCCCTACGAGCAGTACTTC,CASSLIGQPYEQYF,TRBV11-2,NA,NA,TRBJ2-7
TGTGCCAGCAGTTTGACAGGAGCTAACTATGGCTACACCTTC,CASSLTGANYGYTF,TRBV28,NA,NA,TRBJ1-2
TGTGCCAGCAGCCTAAACCTCCCTAGGGGCGAAGAGACCCAGTACTTC,CASSLNLPRGEETQYF,TRBV7-2,NA,NA,TRBJ2-5
TGCGCCAGCAGCTTAGGGGGCGCCGGGAACACTGAAGCTTTCTTT,CASSLGGAGNTEAFF,TRBV5-1,NA,TRBD1,TRBJ1-1
TGTGCCAGCAGCAGCGGACAGGGAGATGGCTACACCTTC,CASSSGQGDGYTF,TRBV7-2,NA,TRBD1,TRBJ1-2
TGTGCCAGCAGCGTGGACAGACACTCTGGAAACACCATATATTTT,CASSVDRHSGNTIYF,TRBV9,NA,NA,TRBJ1-3